This TCR beta chain is drawn from a study of control samples from healthy donors and cancer patients. The CDR3 has 14 residues. In germline, CDR1 is SGDLS, CDR2 YYNGEE. The junction had 2 bases not matched to a gene; V was cut back by 2 bases and J by 6 bases. Only in-frame clones appear in the TCRdb table, and some are missing; sequencing was by immunoSEQ multiplex PCR. The sample has some 64,000 clones; about 87% are singletons. The clonotype originates from a woman aged 50 to 60 with head and neck cancer. The specimen sequenced was PBMCs. The V and J genes are TRBV9 and TRBJ2-7; 13 nucleotides agree with TRBD2. The CDR3 loop is CASSVGLAGLEQYF. CDR3 sequence (DNA): TGTGCCAGCAGCGTGGGACTAGCGGGGCTCGAGCAGTACTTC.